The entry that follows covers one T cell receptor beta chain sequence. Its specificity is not known. The data are from a study of cytomegalovirus exposure and HLA in healthy donors. At the level of the study: The platform used for the approximately 130 validation repertoires matched that of the approximately 710 first-cohort repertoires, a later analysis reported.

J was trimmed by 1 base and V by 4 bases; bases with no gene match: 7. This CDR3 is 16 amino acids long. Looked up from germline, CDR1 is SNHLY and CDR2 is FYNNEI. Points from the study as a whole: It was reportedly the case that the classifier diagnosed cytomegalovirus status with high specificity and sensitivity. The study put 150 or so TCR beta chains on its list as cytomegalovirus-associated.

Libraries were prepared by immunoSEQ multiplex PCR; TCRdb keeps only in-frame clonotypes and omits some of them. The table records roughly 350,000 clones, 86% of them present only once. V usage is TRBV2 and J usage is TRBJ2-3; 8 bases are a match to TRBD2. This receptor was taken from a woman aged 18-35 years in good health and CMV-seronegative. Sequenced material: PBMCs. The CDR3 sequence: CASSGLGRGGTDTQYF. For the CDR3, the DNA is TGTGCCAGCAGTGGATTAGGGCGGGGGGGCACAGATACGCAGTATTTT. Based on the CDR3 plus reference TRBV2 and TRBJ2-3, the full variable domain is EPEVTQTPSHQVTQMGQEVILRCVPISNHLYFYWYRQILGQKVEFLVSFYNNEISEKSEIFDDQFSVERPDGSNFTLKIRSTKLEDSAMYFCASSGLGRGGTDTQYFGPGTRLTVL.